This T cell receptor (beta chain) derives from a study of early T cells in non-severe SARS-CoV-2 infection. Study at large: Investigators sequenced bulk RNA drawn from unsorted whole blood, and chains remained unpaired.

Study conclusions and caveats: Using VDJdb, the matching emphasized anti-spike CD8 responses while missing private and CD4 specificities.

CDR3 length: 14 residues. Germline CDR1 MDHEN, CDR2 SYDVKM. V lost 3 bases to trimming and J lost 7 bases, with 15 bases between them. Unique molecular identifiers were affixed to single, distinct cDNA molecules. TCRdb reanalysed the 5' RACE reads using MiXCR and keeps one entry per CDR3 protein. This sample has under 85,000 distinct CDR3 sequences, with roughly 12% found just once. This clonotype appeared many times. The antigen is undetermined. This TCR derives from an adult who was a healthcare worker with PCR-confirmed SARS-CoV-2 infection or an uninfected control (not recorded which). Material: whole blood. The rearrangement joins TRBV28 to TRBJ1-1, with a weak D call TRBD1 (6 bases). The CDR3 coding sequence is TGTGCCAGCAGTTTGGCCAGGGAGACAGGTGAAGCTTTCTTT. Its translation is CASSLARETGEAFF.